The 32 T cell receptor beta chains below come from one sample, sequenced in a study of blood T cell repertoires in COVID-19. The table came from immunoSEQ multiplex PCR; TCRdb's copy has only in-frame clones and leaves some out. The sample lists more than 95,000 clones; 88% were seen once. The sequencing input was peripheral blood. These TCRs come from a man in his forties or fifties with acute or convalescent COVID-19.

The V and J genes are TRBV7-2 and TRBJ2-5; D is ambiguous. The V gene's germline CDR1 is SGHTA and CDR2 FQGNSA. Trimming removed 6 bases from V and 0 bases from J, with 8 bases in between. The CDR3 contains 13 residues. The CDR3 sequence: CASRRNYQETQYF. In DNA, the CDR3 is TGTGCCAGCAGGCGAAACTACCAAGAGACCCAGTACTTC.

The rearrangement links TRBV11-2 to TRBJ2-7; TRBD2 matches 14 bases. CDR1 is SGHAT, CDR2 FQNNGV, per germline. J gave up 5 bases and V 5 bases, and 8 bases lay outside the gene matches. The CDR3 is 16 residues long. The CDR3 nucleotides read TGTGCCAGCAGCCCACCGGGACTAGCGGGAGTTAACGAGCAGTACTTC. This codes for CASSPPGLAGVNEQYF.

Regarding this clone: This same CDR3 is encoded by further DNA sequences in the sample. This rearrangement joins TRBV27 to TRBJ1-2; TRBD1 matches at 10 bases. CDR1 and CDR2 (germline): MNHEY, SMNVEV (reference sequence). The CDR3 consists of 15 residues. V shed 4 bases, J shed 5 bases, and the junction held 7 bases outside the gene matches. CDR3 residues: CASSYRDRGRYGYTF. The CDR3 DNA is TGTGCCAGCAGTTACCGGGACAGGGGCCGTTATGGCTACACCTTC.

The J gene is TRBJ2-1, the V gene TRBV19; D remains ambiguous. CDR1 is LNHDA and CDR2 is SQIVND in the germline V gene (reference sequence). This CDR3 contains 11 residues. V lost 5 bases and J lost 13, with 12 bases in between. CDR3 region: CASSSSLAQFF. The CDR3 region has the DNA TGTGCCAGTAGTTCAAGTTTAGCCCAGTTCTTC.

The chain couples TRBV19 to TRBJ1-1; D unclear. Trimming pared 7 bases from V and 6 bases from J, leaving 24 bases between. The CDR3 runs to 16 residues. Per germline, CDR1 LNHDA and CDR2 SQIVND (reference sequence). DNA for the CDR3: TGTGCCAGTAACCGGGGAGGTTTCCGGTCCCGGCCTGAAGCTTTCTTT. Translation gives CASNRGGFRSRPEAFF.

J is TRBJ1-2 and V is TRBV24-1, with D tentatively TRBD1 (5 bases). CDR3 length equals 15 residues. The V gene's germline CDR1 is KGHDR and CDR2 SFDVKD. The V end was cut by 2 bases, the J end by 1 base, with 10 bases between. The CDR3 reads CATSDSRGLNYGYTF. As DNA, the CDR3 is TGTGCCACCAGTGATTCGCGGGGACTTAACTATGGCTACACCTTC.

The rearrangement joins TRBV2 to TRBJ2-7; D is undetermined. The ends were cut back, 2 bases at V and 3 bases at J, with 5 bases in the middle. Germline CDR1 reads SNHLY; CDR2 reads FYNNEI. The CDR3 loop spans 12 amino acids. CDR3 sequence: CASSEQYYEQYF. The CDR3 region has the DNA TGTGCCAGCAGTGAACAGTACTACGAGCAGTACTTC.

The DNA of the CDR3 is TGTGCCAGCAGCTTAGTAGGACAGATGATCACTGAAGCTTTCTTT. Protein product: CASSLVGQMITEAFF. V gene TRBV7-6 combines with J gene TRBJ1-1; D is possibly TRBD1 (6 bases). Per germline, CDR1 SGHVS and CDR2 FNYEAQ. Trimming took 1 base from V and 4 from J, leaving 13 bases between them. This CDR3 is 15 amino acids long.

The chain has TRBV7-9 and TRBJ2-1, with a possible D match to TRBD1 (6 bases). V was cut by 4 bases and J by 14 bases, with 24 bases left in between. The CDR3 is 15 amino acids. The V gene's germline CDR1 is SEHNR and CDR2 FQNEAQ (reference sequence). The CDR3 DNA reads TGTGCCAGCAGCTCCGCCTCGGACAGCCGGGGTCGGGAGTTCTTC. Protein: CASSSASDSRGREFF.

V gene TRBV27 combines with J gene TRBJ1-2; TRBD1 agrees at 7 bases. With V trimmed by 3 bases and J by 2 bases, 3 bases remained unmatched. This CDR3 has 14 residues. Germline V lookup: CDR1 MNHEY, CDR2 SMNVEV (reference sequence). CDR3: CASSFEQGNYGYTF. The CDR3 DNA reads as TGTGCCAGCAGTTTTGAACAGGGGAACTATGGCTACACCTTC.

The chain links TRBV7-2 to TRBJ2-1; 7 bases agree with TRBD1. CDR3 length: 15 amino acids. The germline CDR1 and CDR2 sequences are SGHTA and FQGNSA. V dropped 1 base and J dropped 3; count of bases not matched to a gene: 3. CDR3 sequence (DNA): TGTGCCAGCAGCTTAGAGACAGGGCTCTACAATGAGCAGTTCTTC. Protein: CASSLETGLYNEQFF.

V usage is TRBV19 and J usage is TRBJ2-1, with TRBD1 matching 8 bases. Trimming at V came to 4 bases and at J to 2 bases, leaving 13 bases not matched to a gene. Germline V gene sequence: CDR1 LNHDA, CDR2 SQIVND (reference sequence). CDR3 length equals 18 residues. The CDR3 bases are TGTGCCAGTAGTACTCCCATCCAGGGGGCGAACCCCTACAATGAGCAGTTCTTC. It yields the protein CASSTPIQGANPYNEQFF.

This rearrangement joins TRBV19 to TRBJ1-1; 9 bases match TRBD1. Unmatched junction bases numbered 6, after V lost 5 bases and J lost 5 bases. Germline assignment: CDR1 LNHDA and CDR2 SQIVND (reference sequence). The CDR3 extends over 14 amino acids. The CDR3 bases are TGTGCCAGTAGTGAACGGGACAGGGAAACTGAAGCTTTCTTT. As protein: CASSERDRETEAFF. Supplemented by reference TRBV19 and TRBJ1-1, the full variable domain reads DGGITQSPKYLFRKEGQNVTLSCEQNLNHDAMYWYRQDPGQGLRLIYYSQIVNDFQKGDIAEGYSVSREKKESFPLTVTSAQKNPTAFYLCASSERDRETEAFFGQGTRLTVV.

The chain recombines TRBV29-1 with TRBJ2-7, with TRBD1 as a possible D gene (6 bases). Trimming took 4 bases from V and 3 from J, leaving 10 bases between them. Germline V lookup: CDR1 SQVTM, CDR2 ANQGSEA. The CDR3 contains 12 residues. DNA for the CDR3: TGCAGCGTTGGACTACAGGGCTACGAGCAGTACTTC. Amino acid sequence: CSVGLQGYEQYF.

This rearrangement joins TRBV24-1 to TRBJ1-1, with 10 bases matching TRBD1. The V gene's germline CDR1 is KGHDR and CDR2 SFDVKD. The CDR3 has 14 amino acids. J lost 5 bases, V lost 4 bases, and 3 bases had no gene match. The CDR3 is CATSDGTGVTEAFF. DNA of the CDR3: TGTGCCACCAGTGACGGGACAGGGGTTACTGAAGCTTTCTTT.

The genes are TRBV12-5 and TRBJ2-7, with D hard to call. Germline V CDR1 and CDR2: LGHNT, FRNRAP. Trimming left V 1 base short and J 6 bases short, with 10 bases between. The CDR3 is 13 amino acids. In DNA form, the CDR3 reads TGTGCTAGTGGTTTGGCCTTTAGTGGCGAGCAGTACTTC. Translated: CASGLAFSGEQYF.

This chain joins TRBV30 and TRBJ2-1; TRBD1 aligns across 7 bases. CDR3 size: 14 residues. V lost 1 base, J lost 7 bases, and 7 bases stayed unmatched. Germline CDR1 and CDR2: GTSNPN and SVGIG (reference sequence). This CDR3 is CAWSAQGRLNEQFF. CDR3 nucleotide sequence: TGTGCCTGGAGTGCACAGGGGCGATTGAATGAGCAGTTCTTC.

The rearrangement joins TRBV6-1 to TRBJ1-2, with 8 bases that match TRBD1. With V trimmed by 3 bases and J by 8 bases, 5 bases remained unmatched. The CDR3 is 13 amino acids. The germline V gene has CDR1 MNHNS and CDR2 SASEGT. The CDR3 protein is CASSDDRGRGYTF. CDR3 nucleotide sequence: TGTGCCAGCAGTGACGACAGGGGACGCGGCTACACCTTC.

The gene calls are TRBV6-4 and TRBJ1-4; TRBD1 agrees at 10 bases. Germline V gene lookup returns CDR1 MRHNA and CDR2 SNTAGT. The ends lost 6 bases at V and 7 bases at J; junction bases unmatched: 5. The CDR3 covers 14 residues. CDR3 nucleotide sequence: TGTGCCAGCAGGACCGACAGGGGGCTTGAAAAACTGTTTTTT. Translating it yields CASRTDRGLEKLFF.

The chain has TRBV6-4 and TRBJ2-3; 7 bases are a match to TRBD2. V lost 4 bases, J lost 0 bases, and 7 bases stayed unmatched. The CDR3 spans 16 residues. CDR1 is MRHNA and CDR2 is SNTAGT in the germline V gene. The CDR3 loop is CASSAFERGSTDTQYF. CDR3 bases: TGTGCCAGCAGTGCATTTGAGCGGGGAAGCACAGATACGCAGTATTTT.

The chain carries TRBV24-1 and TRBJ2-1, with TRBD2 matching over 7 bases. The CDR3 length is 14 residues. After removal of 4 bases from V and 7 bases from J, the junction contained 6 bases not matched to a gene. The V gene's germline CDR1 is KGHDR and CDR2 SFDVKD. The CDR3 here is CATSDETSFNEQFF. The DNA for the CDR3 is TGTGCCACCAGTGACGAGACTAGCTTTAATGAGCAGTTCTTC.

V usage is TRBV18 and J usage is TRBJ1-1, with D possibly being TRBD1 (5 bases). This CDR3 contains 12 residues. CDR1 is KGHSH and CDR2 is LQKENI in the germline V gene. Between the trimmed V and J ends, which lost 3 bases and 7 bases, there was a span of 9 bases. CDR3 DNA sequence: TGTGCCAGCTCACCGAGACAGCATGAAGCTTTCTTT. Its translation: CASSPRQHEAFF.

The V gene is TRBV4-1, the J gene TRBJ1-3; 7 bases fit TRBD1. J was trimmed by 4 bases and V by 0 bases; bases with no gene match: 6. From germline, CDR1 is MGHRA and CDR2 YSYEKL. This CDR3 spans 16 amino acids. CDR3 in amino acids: CASSQEQGWGGNTIYF. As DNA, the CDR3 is TGCGCCAGCAGCCAAGAACAGGGGTGGGGAGGAAACACCATATATTTT.

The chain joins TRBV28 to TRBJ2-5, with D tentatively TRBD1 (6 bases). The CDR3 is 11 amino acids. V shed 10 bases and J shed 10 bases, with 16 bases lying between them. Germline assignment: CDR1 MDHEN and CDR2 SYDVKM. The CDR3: CATRQDSLQYF. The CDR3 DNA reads TGTGCCACCCGACAGGACAGTCTCCAGTACTTC.

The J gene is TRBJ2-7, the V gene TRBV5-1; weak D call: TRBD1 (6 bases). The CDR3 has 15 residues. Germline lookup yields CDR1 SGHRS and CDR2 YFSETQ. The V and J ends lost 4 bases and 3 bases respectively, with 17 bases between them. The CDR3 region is CASSPLDRPNYEQYF. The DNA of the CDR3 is TGCGCCAGCAGCCCCCTGGACAGACCCAACTACGAGCAGTACTTC. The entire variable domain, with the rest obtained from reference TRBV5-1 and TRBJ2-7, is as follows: KAGVTQTPRYLIKTRGQQVTLSCSPISGHRSVSWYQQTPGQGLQFLFEYFSETQRNKGNFPGRFSGRQFSNSRSEMNVSTLELGDSALYLCASSPLDRPNYEQYFGPGTRLTVT.

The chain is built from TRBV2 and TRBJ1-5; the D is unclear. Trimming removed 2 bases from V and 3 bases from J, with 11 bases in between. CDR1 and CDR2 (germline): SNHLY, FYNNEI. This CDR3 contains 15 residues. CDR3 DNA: TGTGCCAGCAGTGAACGACTTCTGGACAATCAGCCCCAGCATTTT. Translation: CASSERLLDNQPQHF.

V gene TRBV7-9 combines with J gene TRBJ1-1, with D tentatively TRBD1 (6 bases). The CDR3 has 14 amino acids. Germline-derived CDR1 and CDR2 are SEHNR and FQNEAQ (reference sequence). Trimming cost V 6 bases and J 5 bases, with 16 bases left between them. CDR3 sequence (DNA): TGTGCCAGCAGTTCGACAGGTAGGGATACTGAAGCTTTCTTT. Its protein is CASSSTGRDTEAFF.

CDR3 DNA: TGCGCCAGCAGCTTATTTACCGGGACAGGTGTGGACAATGAGCAGTTCTTC. This translates into CASSLFTGTGVDNEQFF. This chain joins TRBV5-1 and TRBJ2-1, with 8 bases matching TRBD1. Germline lookup yields CDR1 SGHRS and CDR2 YFSETQ. The CDR3 consists of 17 residues. V gave up 2 bases and J gave up 5 bases; unmatched junction bases: 12.

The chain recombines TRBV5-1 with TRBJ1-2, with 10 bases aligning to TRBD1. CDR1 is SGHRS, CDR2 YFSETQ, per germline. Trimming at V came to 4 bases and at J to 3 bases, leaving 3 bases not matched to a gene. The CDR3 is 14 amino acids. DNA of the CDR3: TGCGCCAGCAGCACGGGACAGGGGTACTATGGCTACACCTTC. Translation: CASSTGQGYYGYTF.

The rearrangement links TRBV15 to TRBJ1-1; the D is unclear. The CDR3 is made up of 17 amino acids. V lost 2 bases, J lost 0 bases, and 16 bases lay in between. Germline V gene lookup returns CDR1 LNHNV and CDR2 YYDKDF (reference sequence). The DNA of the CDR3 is TGTGCCACCAGCAGAAACGCTTTGTTAAACTTGAACACTGAAGCTTTCTTT. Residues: CATSRNALLNLNTEAFF.

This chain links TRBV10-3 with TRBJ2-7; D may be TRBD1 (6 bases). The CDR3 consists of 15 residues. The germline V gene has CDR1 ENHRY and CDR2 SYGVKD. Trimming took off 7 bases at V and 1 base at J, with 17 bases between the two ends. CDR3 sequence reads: CAITDVRQGSYEQYF. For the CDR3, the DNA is TGTGCCATCACTGATGTTAGGCAGGGGTCCTACGAGCAGTACTTC.

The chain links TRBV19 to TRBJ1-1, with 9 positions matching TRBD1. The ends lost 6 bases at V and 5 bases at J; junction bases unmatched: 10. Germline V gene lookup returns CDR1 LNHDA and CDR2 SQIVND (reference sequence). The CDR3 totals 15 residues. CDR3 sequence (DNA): TGTGCCAGTAGGGGACAGGGTGGAGGAAGGACTGAAGCTTTCTTT. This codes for CASRGQGGGRTEAFF.